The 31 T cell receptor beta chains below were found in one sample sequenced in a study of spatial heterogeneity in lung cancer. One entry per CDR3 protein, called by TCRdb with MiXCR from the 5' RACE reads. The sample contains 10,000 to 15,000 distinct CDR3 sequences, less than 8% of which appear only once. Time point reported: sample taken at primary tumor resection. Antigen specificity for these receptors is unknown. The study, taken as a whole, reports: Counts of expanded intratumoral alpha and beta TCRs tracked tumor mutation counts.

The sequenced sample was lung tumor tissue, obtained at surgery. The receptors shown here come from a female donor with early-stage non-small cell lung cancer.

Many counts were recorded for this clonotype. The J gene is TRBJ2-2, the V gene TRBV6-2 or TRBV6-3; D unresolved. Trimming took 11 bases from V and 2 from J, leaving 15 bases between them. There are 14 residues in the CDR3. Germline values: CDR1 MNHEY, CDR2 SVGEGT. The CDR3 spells CASTTWANTGELFF. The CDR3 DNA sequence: TGTGCCTCCACGACGTGGGCTAACACCGGGGAGCTGTTTTTT.

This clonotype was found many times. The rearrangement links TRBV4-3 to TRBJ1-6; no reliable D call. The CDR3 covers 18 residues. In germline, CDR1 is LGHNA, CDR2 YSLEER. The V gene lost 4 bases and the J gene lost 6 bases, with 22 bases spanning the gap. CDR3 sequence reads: CASSPHPPIGNPNSPLHF. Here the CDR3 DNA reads TGCGCCAGCAGCCCTCATCCCCCCATCGGAAACCCTAATTCACCCCTCCACTTT.

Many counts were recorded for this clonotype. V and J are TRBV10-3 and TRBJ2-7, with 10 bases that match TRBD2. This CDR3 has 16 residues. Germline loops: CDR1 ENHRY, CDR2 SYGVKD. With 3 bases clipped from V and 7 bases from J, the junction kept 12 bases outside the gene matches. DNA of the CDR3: TGTGCCATCAGTGATTCGTCTAGCGGGAGTTCAGCTGAGCAGTACTTC. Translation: CAISDSSSGSSAEQYF.

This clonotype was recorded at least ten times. The CDR3 sequence is CAWSVRSNQPQHF. As DNA, the CDR3 is TGTGCCTGGAGTGTACGTAGCAATCAGCCCCAGCATTTT. The chain joins TRBV30 to TRBJ1-5, with D uncertain. This CDR3 is 13 amino acids long. From germline, CDR1 is GTSNPN and CDR2 SVGIG (reference sequence). The V gene lost 0 bases and the J gene lost 0 bases, with 3 bases spanning the gap.

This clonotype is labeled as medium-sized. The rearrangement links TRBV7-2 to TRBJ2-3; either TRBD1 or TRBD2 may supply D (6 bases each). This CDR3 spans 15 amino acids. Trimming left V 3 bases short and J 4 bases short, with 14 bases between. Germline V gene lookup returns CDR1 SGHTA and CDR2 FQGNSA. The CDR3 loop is CASSLGGLAADTQYF. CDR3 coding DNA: TGTGCCAGCAGCTTGGGGGGCCTAGCTGCAGATACGCAGTATTTT. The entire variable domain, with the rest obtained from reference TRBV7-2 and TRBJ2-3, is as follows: GAGVSQSPSNKVTEKGKDVELRCDPISGHTALYWYRQSLGQGLEFLIYFQGNSAPDKSGLPSDRFSAERTGGSVSTLTIQRTQQEDSAVYLCASSLGGLAADTQYFGPGTRLTVL.

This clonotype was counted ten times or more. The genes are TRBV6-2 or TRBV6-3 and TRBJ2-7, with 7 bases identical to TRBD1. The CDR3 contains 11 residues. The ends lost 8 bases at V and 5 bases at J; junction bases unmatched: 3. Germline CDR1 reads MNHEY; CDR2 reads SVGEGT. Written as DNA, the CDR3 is TGTGCCAGCGGGGACAGCCACGAGCAGTACTTC. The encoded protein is CASGDSHEQYF.

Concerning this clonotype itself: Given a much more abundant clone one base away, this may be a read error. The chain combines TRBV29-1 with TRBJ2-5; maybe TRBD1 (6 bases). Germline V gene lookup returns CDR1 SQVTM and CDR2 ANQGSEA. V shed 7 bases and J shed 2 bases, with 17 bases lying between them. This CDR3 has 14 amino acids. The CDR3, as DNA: TGCAGCGGGAGAGACAGGAGGAGACAAGAGACCCAGTACTTC. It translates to CSGRDRRRQETQYF.

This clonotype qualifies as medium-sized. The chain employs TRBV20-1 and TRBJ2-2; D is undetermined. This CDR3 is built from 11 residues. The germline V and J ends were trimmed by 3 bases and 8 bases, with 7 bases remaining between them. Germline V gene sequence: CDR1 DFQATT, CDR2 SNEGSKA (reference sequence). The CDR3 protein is CSASRVGELFF. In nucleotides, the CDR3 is TGCAGTGCTAGTCGGGTTGGGGAGCTGTTTTTT.

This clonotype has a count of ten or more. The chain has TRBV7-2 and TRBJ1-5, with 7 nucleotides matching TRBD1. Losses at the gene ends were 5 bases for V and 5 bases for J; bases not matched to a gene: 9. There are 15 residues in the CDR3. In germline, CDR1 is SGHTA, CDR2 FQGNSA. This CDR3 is CASSPTTGYDQPQHF. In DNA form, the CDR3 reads TGTGCCAGCAGCCCTACGACAGGGTACGATCAGCCCCAGCATTTT.

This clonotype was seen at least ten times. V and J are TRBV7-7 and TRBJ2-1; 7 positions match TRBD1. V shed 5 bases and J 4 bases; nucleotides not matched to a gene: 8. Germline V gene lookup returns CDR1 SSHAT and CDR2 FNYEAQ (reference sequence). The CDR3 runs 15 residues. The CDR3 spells CASSQTTGRYNEQFF. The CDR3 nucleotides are TGTGCCAGCAGCCAAACGACAGGGCGATACAATGAGCAGTTCTTC.

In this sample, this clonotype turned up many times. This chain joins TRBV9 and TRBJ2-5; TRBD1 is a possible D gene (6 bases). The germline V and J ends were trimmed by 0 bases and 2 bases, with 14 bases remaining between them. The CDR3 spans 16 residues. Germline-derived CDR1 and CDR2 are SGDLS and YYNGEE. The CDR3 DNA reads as TGTGCCAGCAGCGTAGTTGGGGGCAGCATGCAAGAGACCCAGTACTTC. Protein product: CASSVVGGSMQETQYF.

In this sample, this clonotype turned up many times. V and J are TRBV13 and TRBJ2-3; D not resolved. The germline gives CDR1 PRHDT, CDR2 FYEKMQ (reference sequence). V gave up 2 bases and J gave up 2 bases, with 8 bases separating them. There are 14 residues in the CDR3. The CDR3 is CASSLSGPTDTQYF. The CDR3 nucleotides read TGTGCCAGCAGCTTATCCGGGCCCACAGATACGCAGTATTTT.

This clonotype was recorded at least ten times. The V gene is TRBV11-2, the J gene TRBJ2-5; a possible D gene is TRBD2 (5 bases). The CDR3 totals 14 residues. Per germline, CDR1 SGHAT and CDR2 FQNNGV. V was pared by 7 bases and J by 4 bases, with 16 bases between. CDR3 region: CASTAGRFRETQYF. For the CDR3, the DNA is TGTGCCAGCACCGCGGGCAGGTTTCGAGAGACCCAGTACTTC.

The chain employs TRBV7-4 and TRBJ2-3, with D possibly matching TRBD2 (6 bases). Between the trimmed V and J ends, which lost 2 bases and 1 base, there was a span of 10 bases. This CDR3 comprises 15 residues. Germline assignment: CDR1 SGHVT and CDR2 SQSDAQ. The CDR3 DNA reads TGTGCCAGCAGCTTAATCGGGGGACGCACAGATACGCAGTATTTT. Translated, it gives CASSLIGGRTDTQYF.

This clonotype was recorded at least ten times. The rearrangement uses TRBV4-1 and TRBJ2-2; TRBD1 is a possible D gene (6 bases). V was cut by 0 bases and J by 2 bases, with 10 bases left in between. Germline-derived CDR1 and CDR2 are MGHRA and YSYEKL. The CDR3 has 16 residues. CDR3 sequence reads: CASSQEGGGNTGELFF. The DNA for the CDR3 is TGCGCCAGCAGCCAAGAAGGGGGTGGTAACACCGGGGAGCTGTTTTTT.

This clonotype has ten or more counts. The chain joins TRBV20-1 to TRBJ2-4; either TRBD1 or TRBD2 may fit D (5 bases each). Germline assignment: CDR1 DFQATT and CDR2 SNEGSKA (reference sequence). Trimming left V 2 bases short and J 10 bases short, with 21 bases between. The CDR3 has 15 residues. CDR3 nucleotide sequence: TGCAGTGCTAGACGGGGAAAGACTGGGACGGGGATTCAGTACTTC. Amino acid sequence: CSARRGKTGTGIQYF.

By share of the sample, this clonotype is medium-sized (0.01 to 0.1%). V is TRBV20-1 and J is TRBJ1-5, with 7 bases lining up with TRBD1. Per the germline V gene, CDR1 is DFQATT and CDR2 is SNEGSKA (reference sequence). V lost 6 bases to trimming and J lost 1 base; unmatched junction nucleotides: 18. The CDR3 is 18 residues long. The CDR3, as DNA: TGCAGTGCCCGAGGGAGGGTAATGACAGGGACGAGCAATCAGCCCCAGCATTTT. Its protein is CSARGRVMTGTSNQPQHF.

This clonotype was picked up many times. The CDR3 spells CASSESRIPYEKLFF. In DNA form, the CDR3 reads TGTGCCAGCAGTGAATCCCGGATTCCGTACGAAAAACTGTTTTTT. This chain uses TRBV25-1 with TRBJ1-4; D unresolved. The germline V gene encodes CDR1 MGHDK and CDR2 SYGVNS. The V gene lost 1 base and the J gene lost 8 bases, with 14 bases spanning the gap. The CDR3 is 15 residues long.

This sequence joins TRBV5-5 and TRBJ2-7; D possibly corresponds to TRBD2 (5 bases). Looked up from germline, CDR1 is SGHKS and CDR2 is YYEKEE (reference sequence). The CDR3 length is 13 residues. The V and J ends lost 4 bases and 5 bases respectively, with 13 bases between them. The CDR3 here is CASSRTGFHEQYF. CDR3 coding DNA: TGTGCCAGCAGCCGCACGGGGTTCCACGAGCAGTACTTC.

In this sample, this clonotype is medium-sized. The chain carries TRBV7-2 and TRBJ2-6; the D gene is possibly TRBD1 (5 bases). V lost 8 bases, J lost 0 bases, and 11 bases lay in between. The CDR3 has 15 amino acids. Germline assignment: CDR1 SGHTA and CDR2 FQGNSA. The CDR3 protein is CASRQISSGANVLTF. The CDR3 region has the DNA TGTGCCAGCCGACAGATAAGCTCTGGGGCCAACGTCCTGACTTTC.

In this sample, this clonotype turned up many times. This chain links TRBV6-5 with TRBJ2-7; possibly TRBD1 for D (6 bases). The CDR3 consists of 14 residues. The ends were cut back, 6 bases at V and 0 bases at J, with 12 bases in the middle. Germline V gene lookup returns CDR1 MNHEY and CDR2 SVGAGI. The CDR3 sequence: CASRGTFSSYEQYF. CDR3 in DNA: TGTGCCAGCAGGGGGACATTTAGCTCCTACGAGCAGTACTTC.

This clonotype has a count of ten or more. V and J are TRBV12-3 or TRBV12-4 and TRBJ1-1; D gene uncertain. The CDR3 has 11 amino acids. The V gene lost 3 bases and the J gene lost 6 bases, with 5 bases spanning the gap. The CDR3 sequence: CASSFGAEAFF. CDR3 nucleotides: TGTGCCAGCAGTTTTGGGGCTGAAGCTTTCTTT.

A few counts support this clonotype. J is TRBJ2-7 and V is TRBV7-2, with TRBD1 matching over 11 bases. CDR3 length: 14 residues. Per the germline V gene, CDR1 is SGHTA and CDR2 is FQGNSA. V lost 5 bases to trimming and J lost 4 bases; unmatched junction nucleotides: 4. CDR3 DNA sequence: TGTGCCAGCAGCCCAGGACAGGGGGCTTACGAGCAGTACTTC. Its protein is CASSPGQGAYEQYF.

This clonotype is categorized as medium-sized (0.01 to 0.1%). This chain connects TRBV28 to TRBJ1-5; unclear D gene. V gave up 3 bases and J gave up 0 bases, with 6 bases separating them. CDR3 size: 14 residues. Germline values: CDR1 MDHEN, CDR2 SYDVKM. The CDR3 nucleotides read TGTGCCAGCAGTTTTGGGTATAGCAATCAGCCCCAGCATTTT. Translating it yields CASSFGYSNQPQHF.

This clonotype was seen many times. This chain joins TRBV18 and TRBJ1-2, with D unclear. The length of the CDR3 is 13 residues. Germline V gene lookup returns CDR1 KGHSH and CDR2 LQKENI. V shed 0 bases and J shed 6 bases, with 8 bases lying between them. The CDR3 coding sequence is TGTGCCAGCTCACCACCAGGAACAGATGGCTACACCTTC. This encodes CASSPPGTDGYTF.

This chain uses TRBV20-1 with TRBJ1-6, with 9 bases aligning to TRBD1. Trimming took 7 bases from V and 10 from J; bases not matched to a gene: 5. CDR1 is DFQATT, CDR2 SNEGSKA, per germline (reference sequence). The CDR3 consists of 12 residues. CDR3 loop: CSVRTGASPLHF. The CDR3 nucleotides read TGCAGTGTGAGGACAGGGGCGTCACCCCTCCACTTT.

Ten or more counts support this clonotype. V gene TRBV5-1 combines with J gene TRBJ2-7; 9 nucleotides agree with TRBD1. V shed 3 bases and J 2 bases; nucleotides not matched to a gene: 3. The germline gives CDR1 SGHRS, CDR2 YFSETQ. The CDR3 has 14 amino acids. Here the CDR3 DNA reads TGCGCCAGCAGCTGGACAGGGGCTCCCTACGAGCAGTACTTC. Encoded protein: CASSWTGAPYEQYF.

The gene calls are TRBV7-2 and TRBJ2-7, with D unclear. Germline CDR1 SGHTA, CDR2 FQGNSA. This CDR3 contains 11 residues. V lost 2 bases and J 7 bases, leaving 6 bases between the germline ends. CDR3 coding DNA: TGTGCCAGCAGCTTAAGCAGGGAGCAGTACTTC. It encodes CASSLSREQYF.

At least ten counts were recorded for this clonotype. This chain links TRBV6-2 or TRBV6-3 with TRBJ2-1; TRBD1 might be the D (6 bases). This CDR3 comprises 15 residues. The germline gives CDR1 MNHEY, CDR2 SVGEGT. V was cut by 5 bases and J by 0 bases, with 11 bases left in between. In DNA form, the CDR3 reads TGTGCCAGCAGTGACCTAGGGGGCTCCTACAATGAGCAGTTCTTC. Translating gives CASSDLGGSYNEQFF.

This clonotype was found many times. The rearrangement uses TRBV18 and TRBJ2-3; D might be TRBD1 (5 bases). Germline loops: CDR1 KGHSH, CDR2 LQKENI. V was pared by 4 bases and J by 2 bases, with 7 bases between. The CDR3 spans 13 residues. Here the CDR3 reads CASSLTATDTQYF. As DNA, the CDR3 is TGTGCCAGCTCACTGACAGCCACAGATACGCAGTATTTT.

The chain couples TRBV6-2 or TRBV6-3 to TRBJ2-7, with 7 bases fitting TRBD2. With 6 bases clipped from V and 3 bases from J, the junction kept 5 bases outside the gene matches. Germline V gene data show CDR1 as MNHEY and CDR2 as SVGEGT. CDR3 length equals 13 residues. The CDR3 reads CASSIPGGYEQYF. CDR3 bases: TGTGCCAGCAGCATCCCGGGGGGCTACGAGCAGTACTTC.